This entry lists 28 T cell receptor delta chains sequenced from one sample in a study of γδ T cells in repeated Plasmodium falciparum infection. Bulk repertoires came from Vgamma9/Vdelta2+ or Vdelta2-negative gammadelta T cells flow-sorted from PBMC. TCRdb re-called the multiplex PCR reads through CATT. Among around 46,000 delta-chain clones listed, about 1.9% were seen once. The sequenced sample consisted of gamma-delta T cells from blood. Source of these receptors: a pool of human donors (malaria-infected and uninfected, not separated).

This clone has a handful of counts. TCRdb records a much larger clone's protein for this DNA, with a difference at residue 3 that likely arises from a read error; the protein given is the translation of the DNA. V gene TRDV1 combines with J gene TRDJ2; D might be TRDD2 (6 bases). Assignment of the J gene here rests on matching the DNA to germline, because TCRdb gives none. The CDR3 totals 26 residues. Per germline, CDR1 TSWWSYY and CDR2 QGS. The CDR3 spells CAIGELISRWNRVYLLPPLRAAQLFF. The CDR3 DNA reads as TGTGCTATTGGGGAACTAATATCACGCTGGAATAGAGTATACCTCCTACCCCCGCTTCGGGCAGCACAACTCTTCTTT.

This clone was seen repeatedly, ten times or more. This DNA's translation differs at residue 10 from TCRdb's protein, which comes from a much larger clone; a read error is likely, and the protein shown is translated from the DNA. This sequence joins TRDV1 and TRDJ1; TRDD3 matches 7 bases. In germline, CDR1 is TSWWSYY, CDR2 QGS. The CDR3 sequence is 19 residues long. V was pared by 1 base and J by 4 bases, with 18 bases of the junction left unmatched. This chain's CDR3 is CALGEHIYVGWGRVDKLIF. CDR3 nucleotide sequence: TGTGCTCTTGGGGAACACATCTACGTGGGGTGGGGGAGAGTCGATAAACTCATCTTT.

The sample holds a few counts of this clone. TCRdb has a much larger clone's protein, which differs at residue 15 from the translation of this DNA, likely because of a read error; what is shown is the protein translated from the DNA. The rearrangement uses TRDV2 and TRDJ3; 12 bases fit TRDD3. The J gene is absent in TCRdb and was assigned here via DNA matching to germline. The CDR3 contains 21 residues. CDR1 GEAIGNYY and CDR2 EKD come from the germline V gene. The CDR3 region has the DNA TGTGCCTGTGACGCGGACTGGGGGATACCTTACAGCTCCTGGGGCACCCGACAGATGTTTTTC. The encoded protein is CACDADWGIPYSSWGTRQMFF.

This clone was observed a few times. The protein given by TCRdb reflects a much larger clone and differs at residue 8 from this DNA's translation, likely from a read error; the protein shown is the DNA's translation. The chain is built from TRDV1 and TRDJ1, with 7 bases matching TRDD3. In the absence of a J gene in TCRdb, the DNA was matched to germline to assign it here. Germline V gives CDR1 TSWWSYY, CDR2 QGS. The CDR3 is 20 amino acids. Losses at the gene ends were 2 bases for V and 3 bases for J; bases not matched to a gene: 21. CDR3 protein: CALGEILRGLGGDIADKLIF. Here the CDR3 DNA reads TGTGCTCTTGGGGAAATTTTACGGGGTCTAGGAGGGGATATTGCCGATAAACTCATCTTT.

This clone occurred a few times. The protein TCRdb lists belongs to a much larger clone and differs from this DNA's translation at residue 6, which points to a read error; the protein shown is made from the DNA. The rearrangement links TRDV1 to TRDJ1; 11 nucleotides line up with TRDD3. This CDR3 has 23 amino acids. V lost 2 bases to trimming and J lost 0 bases; unmatched junction nucleotides: 23. CDR1 and CDR2 from the germline V gene are TSWWSYY and QGS. The CDR3: CALGEIVVPTDWGIILDTDKLIF. DNA for the CDR3: TGTGCTCTTGGGGAAATAGTTGTGCCTACCGACTGGGGGATAATTCTTGACACCGATAAACTCATCTTT.

As concerns this clone: The mismatch at residue 7 between this DNA's translation and the TCRdb protein of a much larger clone likely reflects a read error; the protein shown is translated from the DNA. CDR3 in amino acids: CALGERRDHTGPYTDKLIF. CDR3 sequence (DNA): TGTGCTCTTGGGGAACGTCGGGACCACACCGGGCCTTACACCGATAAACTCATCTTT. The V call is TRDV1, the J call TRDJ1; D gene unclear. The J gene comes from matching the DNA to germline here; TCRdb lacks it. CDR1 TSWWSYY and CDR2 QGS come from the germline V gene. This CDR3 spans 19 amino acids. Deletions cut 1 base from V and 0 bases from J, with 21 bases between.

In its sample, this clone was seen many times. The amino acid sequence in TCRdb belongs to a much larger clone and departs from this DNA's translation at residue 17, likely a sequencing read error; the sequence shown is translated from the DNA. The chain uses TRDV2 and TRDJ1, with 10 nucleotides matching TRDD3. From germline, CDR1 is GEAIGNYY and CDR2 EKD. This CDR3 comprises 18 residues. Written as DNA, the CDR3 is TGTGCCTGTGACCATTCTTCACTGGGGGATCCGTACACCGATAAACTCACCTTT. Translated: CACDHSSLGDPYTDKLTF.

This clone has at least ten counts. This probably arose from a read error, given a far larger clone one base away. This CDR3 is also generated by other DNA sequences in the sample. The gene calls are TRDV1 and TRDJ1; 9 nucleotides line up with TRDD3. TCRdb is silent on the J gene; assignment here came from matching the DNA to germline. The CDR3 runs to 26 residues. V was pared by 2 bases and J by 2 bases, with 36 bases of the junction left unmatched. The germline V gene encodes CDR1 TSWWSYY and CDR2 QGS. The CDR3 sequence: CALGESRPSLSDWGTPFYILTDKLIF. In DNA, the CDR3 is TGTGCTCTTGGGGAATCACGGCCTTCCTTATCCGACTGGGGGACTCCTTTCTACATTTTGACCGATAAACTCATCTTT.

About this clone: The protein held in TCRdb is that of a much larger clone and does not match this DNA's translation at residue 19, likely because of a read error; the protein shown is translated from the DNA. With the J gene uncalled, the V gene is TRDV1; the table names TRDD3, a call not compared with the DNA. The CDR3 is made up of 20 amino acids. CDR1 and CDR2 from the germline V gene are TSWWSYY and QGS. The CDR3: CALGELIWTDGDWDTDKLTF. CDR3 nucleotides: TGTGCTCTTGGGGAACTTATATGGACAGACGGGGACTGGGACACCGATAAACTCACCTTT.

This clone was counted at least ten times. This probably arose from a read error, given a far larger clone one base away. Different DNA sequences within this sample yield the same CDR3. V and J are TRAV38-2/DV8 and TRDJ1, with D maybe TRDD3 (5 bases). The J gene was not available in TCRdb and was assigned here by matching the DNA to germline segments. The CDR3 consists of 23 residues. Germline V gives CDR1 TSESDYY, CDR2 QEAYKQQN. V lost 1 base and J 0 bases, leaving 34 bases between the germline ends. The CDR3 DNA is TGTGCTTATAGGAGCCGCCGACCCCAAACCGCCCGGGGGTACACCGAGTACACCGATAAACTCATCTTT. Translated, it gives CAYRSRRPQTARGYTEYTDKLIF.

In its sample, this clone was seen a few times. The protein held in TCRdb is that of a much larger clone and does not match this DNA's translation at residues 5 and 14, likely because of a read error; the protein shown is translated from the DNA. The CDR3 sequence is CAFKDGPESLPTRADKLIF. The CDR3, as DNA: TGTGCCTTTAAAGATGGGCCCGAGAGCCTTCCTACGAGGGCCGATAAACTCATCTTT. The chain recombines TRDV3 with TRDJ1; 9 bases are a match to TRDD2. This CDR3 is 19 amino acids long. Germline CDR1 reads TVYSNPD; CDR2 reads GDNSRS (reference sequence). V was clipped by 1 base and J by 3 bases; unmatched bases: 21.

Comment on this clone: TCRdb shows a much larger clone's protein in place of this DNA's translation, and the two differ at residue 4, likely through a read error; the protein shown is translated from the DNA. V is TRDV1 and J is TRDJ1; no firm D call. No J gene is reported in TCRdb; it was inferred here by comparing the DNA with germline. Germline V gene data show CDR1 as TSWWSYY and CDR2 as QGS. The CDR3 is 15 amino acids. For the CDR3, the DNA is TGTGCTCTTGAGGAACTAAGGTCTATCACCGATAAACTCATCTTT. This gives the protein CALEELRSITDKLIF.

This clone was found many times. This likely stems from a read error, as it lies one base from a far larger clone. V is TRDV1 and J is TRDJ1; a weak D match, TRDD3 (5 bases). The V and J ends lost 0 bases and 7 bases respectively, with 54 bases between them. The CDR3 is 28 residues long. From germline, CDR1 is TSWWSYY and CDR2 QGS. The CDR3 DNA reads TGTGCTCTTGGGGAACTCTCTCACGAGGCCCCCGTCCCAGGACGCGTTTACTGGCCTCCCGGTGTATCGAGTAAACTCATCTTT. Protein product: CALGELSHEAPVPGRVYWPPGVSSKLIF.

To note about this clone: It differs at one base from a far larger clone, so likely a read error. The identical CDR3 is also encoded by other nucleotide sequences in the sample. The genes are TRDV1 and TRDJ1; 11 bases line up with TRDD3. TCRdb does not report a J gene; here it was assigned by matching the DNA to germline references. From germline, CDR1 is TSWWSYY and CDR2 QGS. V was pared by 1 base and J by 10 bases, with 29 bases of the junction left unmatched. The CDR3 length is 22 residues. CDR3 protein: CALGEPSGTLPTSSWGILGLIF. As DNA, the CDR3 is TGTGCTCTTGGGGAACCATCCGGGACTCTTCCTACAAGTAGCTGGGGGATACTAGGACTCATCTTT.

This clone has more than one count but fewer than ten. This likely reflects a read error, since a far larger clone is one base away. Different DNA sequences within this sample yield the same CDR3. The CDR3, as DNA: TGTGCCCTTGGGGAAATGATCGCCTACCTCTATACTGGAATTAACAGACCCCTGATCTTT. This codes for CALGEMIAYLYTGINRPLIF. The chain has TRDV1 and TRDJ4; D tentatively reads TRDD1, TRDD2 or TRDD3 (5 bases each). The J gene, missing from TCRdb, was assigned here through DNA to germline matching. Germline CDR1 is TSWWSYY and CDR2 is QGS. CDR3 size: 20 residues.

This clone came up many times. The protein TCRdb lists belongs to a much larger clone and differs from this DNA's translation at residue 3, which points to a read error; the protein shown is made from the DNA. DNA for the CDR3: TGTGCCCGTGACGTGGTGGGGGGCCAAGGCGATAAACTCATCTTT. This translates into CARDVVGGQGDKLIF. The V gene is TRDV2, the J gene TRDJ1; D may be TRDD3 (6 bases). The J gene was not available in TCRdb and was assigned here by matching the DNA to germline segments. The CDR3 length is 15 residues. Looked up from germline, CDR1 is GEAIGNYY and CDR2 is EKD.

Points on this clone: A read error is the likely source, as a far larger clone sits one nucleotide away. This CDR3 is also generated by other DNA sequences in the sample. J is TRDJ1 and V is TRDV1; 12 bases are a match to TRDD3. The J gene comes from matching the DNA to germline here; TCRdb lacks it. Germline loops: CDR1 TSWWSYY, CDR2 QGS. The length of the CDR3 is 23 residues. CDR3 nucleotide sequence: TGTGCTCTTGGAGAACCTCGGTCCGCCTCACAGGGATACTGGGGGATACTGACCGATAAACTCATCTTT. This translates into CALGEPRSASQGYWGILTDKLIF.

As for this clone: The TCRdb protein, from a much larger clone, departs from this DNA's translation at residue 4, likely by read error; the protein shown derives from the DNA. V is TRDV1 and J is TRDJ1; possibly TRDD3 for D (6 bases). CDR1 TSWWSYY and CDR2 QGS come from the germline V gene. Trimming cost V 7 bases and J 5 bases, with 20 bases left between them. The CDR3 is 15 amino acids. CDR3 nucleotide sequence: TGTGCTCTTGTGTCCACTTATCCGCTGGGGGATAAACTCATCTTT. This encodes CALVSTYPLGDKLIF.

This clone has only a few counts. The protein held in TCRdb is that of a much larger clone and does not match this DNA's translation at residue 6, likely because of a read error; the protein shown is translated from the DNA. This rearrangement joins TRDV2 to TRDJ1; tentative D call: TRDD3 (6 bases). TCRdb carries no J gene annotation; the J gene was assigned here by matching the DNA with germline. The CDR3 is made up of 15 amino acids. V lost 3 bases and J 4 bases, leaving 17 bases between the germline ends. Germline assignment: CDR1 GEAIGNYY and CDR2 EKD. CDR3 nucleotides: TGTGCCTGTGACGCAGAAGGGGATCCGGGCGATAAACTCATCTTT. It specifies CACDAEGDPGDKLIF.

In its sample, this clone was seen many times. TCRdb records a much larger clone's protein for this DNA, with a difference at residue 12 that likely arises from a read error; the protein given is the translation of the DNA. The rearrangement uses TRDV2 and TRDJ1; 7 positions agree with TRDD3. Looked up from germline, CDR1 is GEAIGNYY and CDR2 is EKD. The CDR3 runs to 15 residues. The DNA for the CDR3 is TGTGCCTGTGACACAAAGGGGGGATCCACCGATGAACTCATCTTT. Translating gives CACDTKGGSTDELIF.

Points on this clone: This DNA's translation and the protein TCRdb lists, from a much larger clone, do not match at residue 9, likely due to a read error; the protein shown is translated from the DNA. The chain employs TRDV2 and TRDJ1; D is ambiguous. TCRdb does not report a J gene; here it was assigned by matching the DNA to germline references. In germline, CDR1 is GEAIGNYY, CDR2 EKD. V lost 3 bases and J lost 1, with 14 bases in between. This CDR3 is 15 amino acids long. The CDR3 nucleotides read TGTGCCTGTGACGCCGTTGAAGAGTGCACCGATAAACTCATCTTT. This translates into CACDAVEECTDKLIF.

This clone has a handful of counts. TCRdb pairs this DNA with a much larger clone's protein that differs at residue 16, likely a read error; the protein shown was translated from the DNA. The gene calls are TRDV1 and TRDJ1, with 10 bases identical to TRDD3. TCRdb carries no J gene annotation; the J gene was assigned here by matching the DNA with germline. The CDR3 has 21 amino acids. Germline CDR1 TSWWSYY, CDR2 QGS. Trimming removed 4 bases from V and 7 bases from J; junction bases left unmatched: 27. CDR3 amino acids: CALGGGAFHLYWGIRTPKLIF. The CDR3 DNA follows: TGTGCTCTTGGGGGCGGGGCCTTCCATCTATACTGGGGGATTCGTACCCCTAAACTCATCTTT.

This clone was seen only a few times. A far larger clone is only one base removed, so a read error is likely. The sample has other DNA sequences that encode this CDR3 too. The genes are TRDV1 and TRDJ1; 9 bases line up with TRDD2. TCRdb leaves out the J gene; it was filled in here by matching the DNA to germline. From germline, CDR1 is TSWWSYY and CDR2 QGS. The CDR3 is 25 residues long. The CDR3 DNA sequence: TGTGCTCTTGGGAACCCCCTTCCTACAGTCCTCTACTTACTGGGTTCGATAGGAGCATCCGACAAACTCATCTTT. It encodes CALGNPLPTVLYLLGSIGASDKLIF.

This clone was counted between two and nine times. With a far larger clone one base away, a read error is the likely cause. Other nucleotide sequences from this sample produce the same CDR3. The CDR3 here is CALGELSYFWRSPYTGGYAADKLIF. In nucleotides, the CDR3 is TGTGCTCTTGGGGAACTAAGCTACTTTTGGCGGTCCCCATATACTGGGGGATACGCGGCCGATAAACTCATCTTT. V gene TRDV1 combines with J gene TRDJ1; 13 nucleotides agree with TRDD3. The J gene, left out of TCRdb, was set here by checking the DNA against germline. The CDR3 is 25 amino acids. The V gene's germline CDR1 is TSWWSYY and CDR2 QGS. The junction had 28 bases not matched to a gene; V was cut back by 0 bases and J by 3 bases.

This clone was seen many times. TCRdb's entry gives the protein of a much larger clone, which mismatches this DNA's translation at residue 11, likely from a read error; the protein reported here is translated from the DNA. This chain joins TRDV2 and TRDJ3, with 8 bases matching TRDD3. Assignment of the J gene here rests on matching the DNA to germline, because TCRdb gives none. This CDR3 contains 17 residues. CDR1 is GEAIGNYY, CDR2 EKD, per germline. The CDR3, as DNA: TGTGCCTGTGACAAAACTGGGGGCTCCTGGGGCACCCGACAGATGTTTTTC. Protein product: CACDKTGGSWGTRQMFF.

This clone has only a few counts. The TCRdb protein comes from a much larger clone and disagrees with this DNA's translation at residue 16, likely due to a read error; the protein given here is derived from the DNA. This chain uses TRDV1 with TRDJ1, with 8 nucleotides matching TRDD2. Matching the DNA to germline supplied the J gene, which TCRdb does not give. CDR3 length: 21 residues. Looked up from germline, CDR1 is TSWWSYY and CDR2 is QGS. With V trimmed by 3 bases and J by 5 bases, 26 bases remained unmatched. As DNA, the CDR3 is TGTGCTCTTGGGGATGGGGCCTTCCAATCCCTCTTTACCCTTCCTAGAGATAAACTCATCTTT. This gives the protein CALGDGAFQSLFTLPRDKLIF.

This clone occurred many times. The TCRdb protein comes from a much larger clone and disagrees with this DNA's translation at residue 15, likely due to a read error; the protein given here is derived from the DNA. V gene TRDV2 was called; the J gene was not; no check of the table's D call, TRDD3, against the DNA was made. The CDR3 is made up of 16 amino acids. Germline lookup yields CDR1 GEAIGNYY and CDR2 EKD. The CDR3 coding sequence is TGTGCCTGTGACACGGTCTGGGGGATACGTGACAGACCCCTGACCTTT. Translation: CACDTVWGIRDRPLTF.

Comments on this clone: This DNA's translation differs at residue 12 from TCRdb's protein, which comes from a much larger clone; a read error is likely, and the protein shown is translated from the DNA. CDR3 DNA sequence: TGTGCTCTTGGGGAACAGTCAAACTACTGGGGGGTGAGGTCCACCGATAAACTCATCTTT. It codes for CALGEQSNYWGVRSTDKLIF. This rearrangement joins TRDV1 to TRDJ1, with TRDD3 matching 8 bases. The J gene is absent in TCRdb and was assigned here via DNA matching to germline. V lost 1 base, J lost 1 base, and 17 bases stayed unmatched. The CDR3 contains 20 residues. CDR1 is TSWWSYY, CDR2 QGS, per germline.